These T cell receptor beta chains were read from a single sample in a study of PD-1 blockade in classical Hodgkin lymphoma. Assay used: immunoSEQ multiplex PCR; TCRdb lists only in-frame clones, some missing. The data hold fewer than 40,000 clones, with around four fifths observed a single time. Sequenced here: CD4+ T cells from blood, sampled before the fourth cycle of nivolumab. The receptors stem from a human donor with classical Hodgkin lymphoma. CDR3s include the opening cysteine and the closing phenylalanine or tryptophan. The order of the fields is CDR3 protein, CDR3 DNA, J gene, D gene, clone size, V gene. A D gene is named only where the DNA matches it firmly. Only some rows state a clone size, as once, few, many or a class for expanded clones.

CASSRDRGSYNSPLHF,TGTGCCAGCAGTAGAGACAGGGGCTCCTATAATTCACCCCTCCACTTT,TRBJ1-6,TRBD1,-,TRBV28
CASSLPRGNEQFF,TGCGCCAGCAGCTTGCCCCGGGGGAATGAGCAGTTCTTC,TRBJ2-1,-,-,TRBV5-1
CASSTAGGNEQFF,TGTGCCAGCAGCACGGCCGGAGGCAATGAGCAGTTCTTC,TRBJ2-1,-,-,TRBV7-9
CASSPRGAWTEAFF,TGTGCCAGCAGTCCCAGGGGGGCTTGGACTGAAGCTTTCTTT,TRBJ1-1,TRBD1,-,TRBV27
CASSYGPGGHGYTF,TGTGCCAGCAGTTATGGTCCGGGGGGGCATGGCTACACCTTC,TRBJ1-2,-,-,TRBV6-5
CASSRGSPLSGNTIYF,TGTGCCAGCAGTCGAGGTTCCCCTCTCTCTGGAAACACCATATATTTT,TRBJ1-3,-,-,TRBV2
CASRKGGGQPQHF,TGTGCCAGCAGAAAGGGTGGGGGGCAGCCCCAGCATTTT,TRBJ1-5,-,few,TRBV7-2
CAWSRGEGQPQHF,TGTGCCTGGAGCCGGGGGGAAGGACAGCCCCAGCATTTT,TRBJ1-5,-,-,TRBV30
CASSNMGQGKNIQYF,TGTGCCAGCAGCAACATGGGACAGGGAAAAAACATTCAGTACTTC,TRBJ2-4,TRBD1,-,TRBV11-2
CASSLGGGISYEQYF,TGTGCCAGCAGTTTAGGTGGCGGGATTTCCTACGAGCAGTACTTC,TRBJ2-7,-,-,TRBV27
CASSYSRDSGDQPQHF,TGTGCCAGCAGTTACTCGAGGGACTCTGGGGATCAGCCCCAGCATTTT,TRBJ1-5,-,-,TRBV6-6
CASSVKGYGYTF,TGTGCCAGCAGTGTTAAGGGATATGGCTACACCTTC,TRBJ1-2,-,-,TRBV2
CASSRRELADTQETQYF,TGTGCCAGCAGCCGGAGGGAACTAGCGGATACCCAAGAGACCCAGTACTTC,TRBJ2-5,TRBD2,-,TRBV5-5
CASSLYGYNEQFF,TGTGCCAGCAGCTTGTACGGCTACAATGAGCAGTTCTTC,TRBJ2-1,-,-,TRBV7-2
CASRPQTWENTEAFF,TGTGCCAGCAGGCCGCAGACCTGGGAGAACACTGAAGCTTTCTTT,TRBJ1-1,-,-,TRBV7-9
CASSSLTRSRSGYTF,TGTGCCAGCAGCTCTTTGACGCGAAGCCGGAGTGGCTACACCTTC,TRBJ1-2,-,-,TRBV11-2
CAWSQETGRHYGYTF,TGTGCCTGGAGTCAAGAGACAGGGAGACACTATGGCTACACCTTC,TRBJ1-2,TRBD1,few,TRBV30
CASTRDRGYEQYF,TGCGCCAGCACCCGGGACAGGGGCTACGAGCAGTACTTC,TRBJ2-7,TRBD1,-,TRBV5-1
CASSPRPSPTHEQYF,TGTGCCAGCAGCCCAAGACCTTCCCCTACGCACGAGCAGTACTTC,TRBJ2-7,-,-,TRBV28
CASKVRATGELFF,TGTGCCAGCAAGGTCAGGGCTACCGGGGAGCTGTTTTTT,TRBJ2-2,-,-,TRBV7-6
CASSSGQGDQPQHF,TGTGCCAGCAGCTCGGGACAGGGAGATCAGCCCCAGCATTTT,TRBJ1-5,TRBD1,-,TRBV7-9
CASSQDWDSYNEQFF,TGCGCCAGCAGCCAAGATTGGGACTCCTACAATGAGCAGTTCTTC,TRBJ2-1,-,-,TRBV4-3
CAISESGMSPLHF,TGTGCCATCAGTGAGTCTGGGATGTCACCCCTCCACTTT,TRBJ1-6,-,-,TRBV10-3
CASSLPGSLYGYTF,TGCGCCAGCAGCTTACCGGGATCACTGTATGGCTACACCTTC,TRBJ1-2,-,-,TRBV5-1
CASSLVLGGSNSPLHF,TGCGCCAGCAGCTTGGTGCTTGGGGGCTCGAATTCACCCCTCCACTTT,TRBJ1-6,-,-,TRBV5-1
CASSKYRGWTEAFF,TGTGCCAGCAGCAAATACAGGGGCTGGACTGAAGCTTTCTTT,TRBJ1-1,TRBD1,-,TRBV11-3
CSVAVGGDQPQHF,TGCAGCGTTGCCGTGGGAGGGGATCAGCCCCAGCATTTT,TRBJ1-5,-,-,TRBV29-1
CASSIDRNTGELFF,TGTGCCAGTAGTATAGATAGGAACACCGGGGAGCTGTTTTTT,TRBJ2-2,-,-,TRBV19
CAMSPSDRAYGYTF,TGTGCCATGAGTCCCTCGGACAGAGCCTATGGCTACACCTTC,TRBJ1-2,-,-,TRBV10-3
CASSSGTSGGTYEQYF,TGCGCCAGCAGCTCGGGGACTAGCGGGGGAACCTACGAGCAGTACTTC,TRBJ2-7,TRBD2,-,TRBV5-1
CASSLQRKNEKLFF,TGTGCCAGCTCTCTACAGCGAAAGAATGAAAAACTGTTTTTT,TRBJ1-4,-,-,TRBV18
CASTRGTEAFF,TGTGCCAGCACTCGGGGGACTGAAGCTTTCTTT,TRBJ1-1,-,-,TRBV2
CASSPQDVRDQPQHF,TGTGCCAGCAGCCCTCAAGATGTTAGGGATCAGCCCCAGCATTTT,TRBJ1-5,-,few,TRBV9
CASSLETVWTEAFF,TGTGCCAGCAGCTTAGAGACAGTGTGGACTGAAGCTTTCTTT,TRBJ1-1,-,-,TRBV7-2
CASSQGVTGTGDTEAFF,TGTGCCAGCAGCCAGGGGGTAACCGGGACAGGGGACACTGAAGCTTTCTTT,TRBJ1-1,TRBD1,-,TRBV4-2
CASSLDATDTQYF,TGTGCCAGCAGCTTAGATGCCACAGATACGCAGTATTTT,TRBJ2-3,-,-,TRBV7-7
CASSPYPGGTFSGNTIYF,TGTGCCAGCTCACCCTACCCAGGGGGGACCTTCTCTGGAAACACCATATATTTT,TRBJ1-3,TRBD1,once,TRBV18
CASITDRGNSGNTIYF,TGTGCCAGTATTACCGACAGGGGGAACTCTGGAAACACCATATATTTT,TRBJ1-3,TRBD1,-,TRBV28
CGALRTGSNEQYF,TGTGGAGCTCTAAGGACAGGGTCGAACGAGCAGTACTTC,TRBJ2-7,TRBD1,few,TRBV2
CAWRDRRDTEAFF,TGTGCCTGGAGGGACAGGAGGGACACTGAAGCTTTCTTT,TRBJ1-1,TRBD1,few,TRBV30
CASSPTPYGYTF,TGTGCCAGCAGTCCGACACCTTATGGCTACACCTTC,TRBJ1-2,-,-,TRBV14
CASSVQETQYF,TGTGCCAGCTCAGTCCAAGAGACCCAGTACTTC,TRBJ2-5,-,-,TRBV18
CASSPDGGLNYGYTF,TGTGCCAGCAGCCCAGACGGGGGGTTGAACTATGGCTACACCTTC,TRBJ1-2,-,-,TRBV7-2
CASSERLEAYF,TGTGCCAGCAGTGAGAGATTAGAGGCGTACTTC,TRBJ2-7,-,-,TRBV2
CASSFGQLNNEQFF,TGTGCCAGCAGCTTCGGACAGCTTAACAATGAGCAGTTCTTC,TRBJ2-1,-,-,TRBV7-6
CAGTRFVGNTEAFF,TGTGCCGGGACCAGGTTTGTGGGGAACACTGAAGCTTTCTTT,TRBJ1-1,-,-,TRBV6-1
CASSLWEQFF,TGCGCCAGCAGCTTGTGGGAGCAGTTCTTC,TRBJ2-1,-,-,TRBV5-1
CASRHKIGRPNTEAFF,TGTGCCAGCAGACACAAAATTGGACGGCCGAACACTGAAGCTTTCTTT,TRBJ1-1,-,-,TRBV27
CASNPEGTSGGISYEQYF,TGCGCCAGCAACCCCGAGGGGACTAGCGGGGGGATTTCCTACGAGCAGTACTTC,TRBJ2-7,TRBD2,-,TRBV5-1
CASSDRVWGETQYF,TGTGCCAGCAGCGACCGGGTTTGGGGAGAGACCCAGTACTTC,TRBJ2-5,-,-,TRBV7-8
CASSQAFPVAGELFF,TGTGCCAGCAGCCAAGCGTTCCCGGTCGCCGGGGAGCTGTTTTTT,TRBJ2-2,-,few,TRBV4-2
CAIGGAAASYGYTF,TGTGCCATTGGAGGTGCCGCCGCCTCCTATGGCTACACCTTC,TRBJ1-2,-,-,TRBV2
CASSERPGITPLHF,TGCGCCAGCAGTGAAAGGCCAGGGATCACACCCCTCCACTTT,TRBJ1-6,-,-,TRBV10-2
CASRLDAGADGGELFF,TGTGCAAGTCGCTTAGACGCGGGGGCTGACGGCGGGGAGCTGTTTTTT,TRBJ2-2,-,-,TRBV12-2